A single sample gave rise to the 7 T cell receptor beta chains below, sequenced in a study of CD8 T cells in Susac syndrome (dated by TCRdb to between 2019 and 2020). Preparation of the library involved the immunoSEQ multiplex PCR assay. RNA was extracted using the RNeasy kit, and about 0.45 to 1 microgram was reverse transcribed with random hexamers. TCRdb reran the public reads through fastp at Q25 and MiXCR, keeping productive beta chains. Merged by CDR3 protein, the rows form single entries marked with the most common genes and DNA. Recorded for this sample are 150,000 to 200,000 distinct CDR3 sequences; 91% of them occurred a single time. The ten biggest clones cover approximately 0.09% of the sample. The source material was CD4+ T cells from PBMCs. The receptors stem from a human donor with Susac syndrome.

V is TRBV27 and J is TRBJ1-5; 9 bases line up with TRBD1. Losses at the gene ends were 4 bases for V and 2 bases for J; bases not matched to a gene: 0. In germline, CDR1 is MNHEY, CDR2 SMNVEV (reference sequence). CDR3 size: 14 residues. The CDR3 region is CASSWTGGNQPQHF. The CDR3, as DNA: TGTGCCAGCAGTTGGACAGGGGGCAATCAGCCCCAGCATTTT.

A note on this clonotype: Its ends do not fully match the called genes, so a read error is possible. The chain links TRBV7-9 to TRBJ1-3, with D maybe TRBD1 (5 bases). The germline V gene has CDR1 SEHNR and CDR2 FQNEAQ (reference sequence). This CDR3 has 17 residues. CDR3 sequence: CASSLGYKGASGNTIYF. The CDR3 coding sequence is TGTGCCAGCAGTTTAGGATATAAAGGGGCCTCTGGAAACACCATATATTTT.

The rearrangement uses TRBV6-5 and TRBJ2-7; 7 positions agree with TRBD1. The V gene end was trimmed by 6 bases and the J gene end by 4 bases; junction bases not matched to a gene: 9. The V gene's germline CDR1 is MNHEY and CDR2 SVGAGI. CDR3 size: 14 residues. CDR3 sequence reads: CASRTSGTEYEQYF. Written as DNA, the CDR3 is TGTGCCAGCAGGACCTCCGGGACAGAGTACGAGCAGTACTTC.

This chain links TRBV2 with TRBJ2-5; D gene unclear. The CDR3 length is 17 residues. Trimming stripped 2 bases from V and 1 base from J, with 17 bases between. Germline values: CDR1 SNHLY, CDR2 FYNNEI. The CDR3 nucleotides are TGTGCCAGCAGTGAATGGTCGTCCTACCCGGGCCAAGAGACCCAGTACTTC. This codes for CASSEWSSYPGQETQYF.

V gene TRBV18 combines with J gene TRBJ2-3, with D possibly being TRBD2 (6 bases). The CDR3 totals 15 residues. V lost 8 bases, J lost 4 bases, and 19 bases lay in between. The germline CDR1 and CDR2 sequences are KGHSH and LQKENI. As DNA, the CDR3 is TGTGCCAGCGGTCCGGGGGATACTAGCTCAGATACGCAGTATTTT. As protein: CASGPGDTSSDTQYF.

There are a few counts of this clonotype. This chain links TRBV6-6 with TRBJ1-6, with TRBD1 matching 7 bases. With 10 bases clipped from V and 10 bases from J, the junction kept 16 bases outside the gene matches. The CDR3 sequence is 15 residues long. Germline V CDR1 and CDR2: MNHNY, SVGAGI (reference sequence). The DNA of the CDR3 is TGTGCCACCCGCTTATCCCCCGACAGGGACTCACCCCTCCACTTT. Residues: CATRLSPDRDSPLHF.

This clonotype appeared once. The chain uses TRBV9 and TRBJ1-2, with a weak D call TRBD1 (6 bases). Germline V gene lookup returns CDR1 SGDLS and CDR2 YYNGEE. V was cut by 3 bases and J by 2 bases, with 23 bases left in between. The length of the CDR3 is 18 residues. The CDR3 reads CASSEQTGTHSLNYGYTF. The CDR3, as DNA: TGTGCCAGCAGCGAGCAGACCGGGACACATTCTCTCAACTATGGCTACACCTTC.